This TCR beta chain derives from a study of blood T cell repertoires in COVID-19. Allocation to cohorts depended on clinical history reported by the participants. In the source study's methods: Amplified reference gene primers provided the basis for estimating nucleated cell counts. TCRdb's table, derived via immunoSEQ multiplex PCR, lists solely in-frame clones and lacks some. Clone size and the V and J calls come from that table; the DNA yielded D and trimming. This table has roughly 160,000 clones, approximately 80% appearing once. This receptor was identified in a man over 45 who had recovered from COVID-19. Sequenced material: PBMCs or T cells enriched from blood (not recorded which).

The CDR3 here is CASGQGAGGYTF. Written as DNA, the CDR3 is TGTGCCAGCGGACAGGGGGCCGGTGGCTACACCTTC. The chain links TRBV6-5 to TRBJ1-2, with 11 bases lining up with TRBD1. V gave up 8 bases and J gave up 7 bases; unmatched junction bases: 3. CDR1 is MNHEY, CDR2 SVGAGI, per germline. The CDR3 consists of 12 residues.